What follows is one T cell receptor (beta chain) and its context. Method: immunoSEQ multiplex PCR; TCRdb's copy keeps in-frame clones and lacks some. The sample contains roughly 200,000 clones, around 80% of which appear only once. This specimen belongs to a study of blood T cell repertoires in COVID-19. The source material was peripheral blood. This TCR was sampled from a woman older than 75 with COVID-19, enrolled during active disease.

The CDR3 DNA reads TGTGCCAGCAGCCGGGACAGGGGAAACACCATATATTTT. It codes for CASSRDRGNTIYF. The chain combines TRBV14 with TRBJ1-3; 8 nucleotides align to TRBD1. There are 13 residues in the CDR3. J lost 4 bases, V lost 4 bases, and 0 bases had no gene match. CDR1 is SGHDN and CDR2 is FVKESK in the germline V gene.